This T cell receptor beta chain was recovered during a study of T cell repertoires in cytomegalovirus infection. As for the study in general: The study used recently identified HLA-C-restricted and well-studied HLA-B-restricted CMV epitopes. A matching HLA type, together with CMV infection, was signaled by public TCR beta signatures.

Using its own MiXCR run on the reads, TCRdb lists one record per CDR3 protein. This table has about 470,000 distinct CDR3 sequences, under 45% appearing once. A few counts support this clonotype. What it binds is not known. One end of the junction varies from germline; a read error may be responsible. This clonotype was sampled from a human donor in good health (CMV status not recorded). Some clones in this sample may be carry-over from other donors' samples. Material: cultured PBMCs, obtained from culture after CMV antigen stimulation.

The chain's CDR3 is CASRLVGTGEETQYF. The CDR3 DNA reads TGTGCCAGCAGATTGGTAGGGACAGGGGAAGAGACCCAGTACTTC. This sequence joins TRBV5-6 and TRBJ2-5; TRBD1 agrees at 10 bases. The CDR3 is 15 amino acids. Germline assignment: CDR1 SGHDT and CDR2 YYEEEE.